This TCR beta chain was retrieved from a study of T cells after yellow fever vaccination. In germline, CDR1 is SGHVS, CDR2 FQNEAQ. Trimming removed 1 base at V and 2 bases at J, with 13 bases between. The CDR3 totals 16 residues. MiXCR, run by TCRdb on the 5' RACE reads, gives a single entry per CDR3 protein. Here the sample spans 250,000 to 300,000 distinct CDR3 sequences, over 10% being singletons. Broader study findings: The secondary response was weaker, and its peak arrived faster, on day 5 versus 15. From the bulk population, abundant clonotypes could contaminate and appear within FACS-sorted repertoires. Clonotype sharing between CD4 and CD8 compartments was small. Subsequent to the booster, the majority of primary-vaccination clones reappeared (roughly 95% CD4, 85% to 90% CD8).

Regarding this clonotype: The antigen is undetermined.

The chain has TRBV7-8 and TRBJ2-3; weak D call: TRBD1 (5 bases). Material: CD4+ T cells sorted from PBMCs, obtained 45 days after the yellow fever booster vaccination. The sequence was collected from a man in his thirties or forties who received the YFV17D yellow fever vaccine. The CDR3 nucleotides are TGTGCCAGCAGCTTAGGGTGGGGCTTTCTCACAGATACGCAGTATTTT. Protein sequence: CASSLGWGFLTDTQYF.